Here is one T cell receptor beta chain with its context. This sample was included in a study of blood T cell repertoires in COVID-19. CDR1 is SGDLS and CDR2 is YYNGEE in the germline V gene. The length of the CDR3 is 17 residues. Germline trimming cut 5 bases from V and 0 bases from J; bases unmatched to any gene: 11. Sequencing was performed with immunoSEQ multiplex PCR; in TCRdb, only in-frame clones are kept and a portion is missing. This sample has around 87,000 clones, with around 79% found just once. The sample taken for sequencing was peripheral blood. The rearrangement links TRBV9 to TRBJ1-5, with 7 bases identical to TRBD1. This sequence originates from a woman of 80 years or more with acute or convalescent COVID-19. The CDR3 DNA reads TGTGCCAGCAGGTCCTCAGGGGGGTTGAATAGCAATCAGCCCCAGCATTTT. It specifies CASRSSGGLNSNQPQHF.